The clone carrying this T cell receptor beta chain occurred many times. As yet, its antigen is unknown. The use of genomic DNA as template underpinned the TCR beta VDJ and CDR3 profiling. TCRdb used MiXCR to reprocess the reads, holding one entry per CDR3 protein. Of some 200,000 distinct CDR3 sequences listed, less than 60% are singletons. Sequencing was done on patients that had shown CD8+CD57+ cell expansion by flow cytometry. These data originate in a study of CD8+CD57+ T cells in acquired aplastic anemia. Background on the study: Each DNA sample taken from sorted CD4+ and CD8+ cells came to about 3 ug on average. Overall study results and limits: Patients and healthy controls showed no significant CD8+ Simpson's diversity difference.

The CDR3 runs to 15 residues. Germline V CDR1 and CDR2: MNHEY, SVGAGI. Trimming took off 6 bases at V and 4 bases at J, with 19 bases between the two ends. This TCR was recovered from a human donor with aplastic anemia. The rearrangement uses TRBV6-5 and TRBJ2-7, with D possibly matching TRBD2 (6 bases). Sequenced input: sorted CD4+, CD8+, or CD8+CD57+ T cells (not recorded which) from PBMCs. CDR3 coding DNA: TGTGCCAGCAGCCCCGACGGAGCAGCGGGTTACGAGCAGTACTTC. This gives the protein CASSPDGAAGYEQYF.